This TCR beta chain is drawn from a study of blood T cell repertoires in COVID-19. Assay used: immunoSEQ multiplex PCR; TCRdb lists only in-frame clones, some missing. The sample carries tens of thousands of clones, around nine tenths recorded once. The CDR3 runs 14 residues. Germline V gene lookup returns CDR1 LGHDT and CDR2 YNNKEL (reference sequence). Between the trimmed V and J ends, which lost 0 bases and 2 bases, there was a span of 5 bases. The sample was peripheral blood. The V gene is TRBV3-1 (or the pseudogene TRBV3-2), the J gene TRBJ1-3, with D hard to call. The receptor was derived from an older woman with COVID-19, enrolled during active disease. The CDR3 DNA reads TGTGCCAGCAGCCAAGACAGGACTGGAAACACCATATATTTT. This gives the protein CASSQDRTGNTIYF.